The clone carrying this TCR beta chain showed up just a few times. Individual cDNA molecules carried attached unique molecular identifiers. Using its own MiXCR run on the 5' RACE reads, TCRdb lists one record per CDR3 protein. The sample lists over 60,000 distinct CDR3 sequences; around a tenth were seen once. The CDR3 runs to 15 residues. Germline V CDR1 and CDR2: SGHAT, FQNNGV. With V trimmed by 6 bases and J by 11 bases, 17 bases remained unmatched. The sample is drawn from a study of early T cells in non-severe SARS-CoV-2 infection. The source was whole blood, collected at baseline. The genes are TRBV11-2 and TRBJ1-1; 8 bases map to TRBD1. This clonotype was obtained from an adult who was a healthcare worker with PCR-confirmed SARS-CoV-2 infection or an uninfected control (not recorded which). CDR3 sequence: CASSLSGTGSSRAFF. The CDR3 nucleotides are TGTGCCAGCAGTCTCTCCGGGACAGGTAGTAGTAGGGCTTTCTTT.